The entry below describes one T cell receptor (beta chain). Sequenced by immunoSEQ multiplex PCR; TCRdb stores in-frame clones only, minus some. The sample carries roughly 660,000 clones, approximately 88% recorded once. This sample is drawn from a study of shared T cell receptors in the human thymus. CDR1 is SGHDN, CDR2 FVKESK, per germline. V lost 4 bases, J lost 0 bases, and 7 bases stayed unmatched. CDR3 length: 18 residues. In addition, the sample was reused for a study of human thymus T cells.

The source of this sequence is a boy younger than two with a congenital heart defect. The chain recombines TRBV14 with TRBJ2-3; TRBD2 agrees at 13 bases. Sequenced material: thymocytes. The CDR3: CASSRRLAGGASTDTQYF. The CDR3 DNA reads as TGTGCCAGCAGCCGCCGACTAGCGGGAGGCGCTAGCACAGATACGCAGTATTTT.